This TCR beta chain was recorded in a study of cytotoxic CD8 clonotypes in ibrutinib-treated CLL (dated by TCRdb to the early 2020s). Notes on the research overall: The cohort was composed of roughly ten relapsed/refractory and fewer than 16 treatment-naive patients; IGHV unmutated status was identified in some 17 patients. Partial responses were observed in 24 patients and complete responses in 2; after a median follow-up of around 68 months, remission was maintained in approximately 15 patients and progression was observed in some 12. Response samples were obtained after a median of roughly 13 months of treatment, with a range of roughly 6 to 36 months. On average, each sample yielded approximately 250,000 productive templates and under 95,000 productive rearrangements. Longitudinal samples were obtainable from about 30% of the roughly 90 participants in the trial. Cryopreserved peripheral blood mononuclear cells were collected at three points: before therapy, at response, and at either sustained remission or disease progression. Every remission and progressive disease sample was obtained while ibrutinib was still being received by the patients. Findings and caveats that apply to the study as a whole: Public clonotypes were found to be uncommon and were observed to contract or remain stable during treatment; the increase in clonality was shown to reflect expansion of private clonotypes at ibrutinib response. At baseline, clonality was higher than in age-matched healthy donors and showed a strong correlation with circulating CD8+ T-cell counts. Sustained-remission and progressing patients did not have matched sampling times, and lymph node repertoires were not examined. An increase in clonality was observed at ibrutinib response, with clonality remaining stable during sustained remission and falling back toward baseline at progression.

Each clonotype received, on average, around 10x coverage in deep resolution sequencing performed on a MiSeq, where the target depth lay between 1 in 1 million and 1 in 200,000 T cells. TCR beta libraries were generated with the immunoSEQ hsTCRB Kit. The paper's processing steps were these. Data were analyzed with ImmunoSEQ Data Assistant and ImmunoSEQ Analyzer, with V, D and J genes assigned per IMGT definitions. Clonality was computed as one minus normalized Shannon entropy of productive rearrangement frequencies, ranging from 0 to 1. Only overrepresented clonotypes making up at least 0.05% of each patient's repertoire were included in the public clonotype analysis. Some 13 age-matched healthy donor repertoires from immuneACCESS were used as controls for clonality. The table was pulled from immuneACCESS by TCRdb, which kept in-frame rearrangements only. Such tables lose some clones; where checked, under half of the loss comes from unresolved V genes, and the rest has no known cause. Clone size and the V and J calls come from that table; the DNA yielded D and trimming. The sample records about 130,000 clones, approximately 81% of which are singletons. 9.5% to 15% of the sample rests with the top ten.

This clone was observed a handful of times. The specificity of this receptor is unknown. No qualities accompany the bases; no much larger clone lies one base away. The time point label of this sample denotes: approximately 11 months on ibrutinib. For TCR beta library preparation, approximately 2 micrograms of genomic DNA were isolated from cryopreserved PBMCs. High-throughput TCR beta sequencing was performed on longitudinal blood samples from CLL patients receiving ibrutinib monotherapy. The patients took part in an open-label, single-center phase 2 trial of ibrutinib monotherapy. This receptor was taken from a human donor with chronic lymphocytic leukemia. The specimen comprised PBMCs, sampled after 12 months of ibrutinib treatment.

Read as DNA, the sequence is TGTGCCAGCAATTACAGGTGGTATGGCTACACCTTC. It translates to CASNYRWYGYTF. This receptor chain uses TRBV28 and TRBJ1-2; D gene: possibly TRBD1, on 5 matching bases. The CDR3 sequence holds 12 residues, the cysteine and phenylalanine included. The retained sequence is limited to the CDR3, 36 bases, with the frame set at the first base. Per the germline V gene, MDHEN is the CDR1 and SYDVKM is the CDR2. Cut back by 7 bases and 5 bases, the V and J ends lie 11 bases apart.